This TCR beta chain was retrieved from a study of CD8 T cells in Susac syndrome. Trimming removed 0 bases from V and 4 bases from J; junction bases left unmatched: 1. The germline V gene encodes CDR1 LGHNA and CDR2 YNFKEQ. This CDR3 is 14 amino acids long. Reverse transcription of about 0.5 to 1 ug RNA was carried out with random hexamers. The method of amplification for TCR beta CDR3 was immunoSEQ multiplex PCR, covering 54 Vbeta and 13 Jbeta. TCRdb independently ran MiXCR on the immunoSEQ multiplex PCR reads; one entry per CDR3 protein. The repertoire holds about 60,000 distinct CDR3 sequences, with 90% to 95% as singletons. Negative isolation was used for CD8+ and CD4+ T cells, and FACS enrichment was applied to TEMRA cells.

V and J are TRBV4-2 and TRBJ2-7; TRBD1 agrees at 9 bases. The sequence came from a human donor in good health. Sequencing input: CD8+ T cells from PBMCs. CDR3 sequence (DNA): TGTGCCAGCAGCCAAGAGGACAGGGGTTACGAGCAGTACTTC. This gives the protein CASSQEDRGYEQYF.